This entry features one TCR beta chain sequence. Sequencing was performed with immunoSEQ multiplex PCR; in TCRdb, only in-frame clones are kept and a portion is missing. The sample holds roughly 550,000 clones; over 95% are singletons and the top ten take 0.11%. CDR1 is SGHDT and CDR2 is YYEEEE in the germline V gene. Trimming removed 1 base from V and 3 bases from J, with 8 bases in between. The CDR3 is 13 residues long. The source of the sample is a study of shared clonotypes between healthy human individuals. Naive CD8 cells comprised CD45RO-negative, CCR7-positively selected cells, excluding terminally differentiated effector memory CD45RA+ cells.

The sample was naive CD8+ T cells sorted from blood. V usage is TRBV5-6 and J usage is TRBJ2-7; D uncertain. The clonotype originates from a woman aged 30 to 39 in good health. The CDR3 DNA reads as TGTGCCAGCAGCTTGACTGGGCTCTACGAGCAGTACTTC. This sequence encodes CASSLTGLYEQYF.